This T cell receptor (beta chain) emerged from a study of a mutant IDH1 vaccine in newly diagnosed glioma. As for the study in general: Vaccination began 4-6 weeks post radiotherapy alone, or with temozolomide cycles.

As to time point: week 5, during vaccination. Topical imiquimod was applied with each vaccine dose, which held 300 ug of mutant IDH1 20-mer peptide. New IDH1-mutant, ATRX-lost WHO grade 3 or 4 astrocytomas occurred in donors. The study's findings and limits: The authors found pseudoprogression apparently unrelated to changes in top peripheral T cell clonotypes.

On this clone: The antigen is unknown.

Method: immunoSEQ multiplex PCR; TCRdb's copy keeps in-frame clones and lacks some. The data show about 27,000 clones, 65% to 85% seen once. CDR3 length: 15 residues. Per germline, CDR1 MGHDK and CDR2 SYGVNS. The V end was cut by 3 bases, the J end by 0 bases, with 8 bases between. The input for sequencing was PBMCs, taken from a glioma patient whose treatment included an IDH1 peptide vaccine. The TCR originated in a man aged 35 to 55 with glioma. This sequence joins TRBV25-1 and TRBJ1-4; a weak D match, TRBD1 (5 bases). The CDR3 DNA reads as TGTGCCAGCAGTGATTGGACAACAACTAATGAAAAACTGTTTTTT. It yields the protein CASSDWTTTNEKLFF.